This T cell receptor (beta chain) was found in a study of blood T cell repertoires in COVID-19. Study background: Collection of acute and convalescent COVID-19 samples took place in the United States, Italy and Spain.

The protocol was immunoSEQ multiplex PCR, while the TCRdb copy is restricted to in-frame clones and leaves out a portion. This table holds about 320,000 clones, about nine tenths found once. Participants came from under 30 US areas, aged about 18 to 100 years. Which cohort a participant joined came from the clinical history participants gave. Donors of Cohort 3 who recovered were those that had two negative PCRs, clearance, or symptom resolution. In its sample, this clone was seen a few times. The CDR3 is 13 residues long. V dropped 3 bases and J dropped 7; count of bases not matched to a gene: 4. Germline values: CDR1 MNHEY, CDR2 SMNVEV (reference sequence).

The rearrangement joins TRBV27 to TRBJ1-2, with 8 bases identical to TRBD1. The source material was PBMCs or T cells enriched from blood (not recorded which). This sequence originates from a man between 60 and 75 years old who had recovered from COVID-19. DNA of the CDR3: TGTGCCAGCAGTTTTACAGGGGGAGGTGGCTACACCTTC. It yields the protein CASSFTGGGGYTF.